These T cell receptor beta chains were read from a single sample in a study of blood T cell repertoires in COVID-19. Method: immunoSEQ multiplex PCR; TCRdb's copy keeps in-frame clones and lacks some. This table holds about 15,000 clones, about 81% found once. Sequenced sample: peripheral blood. Receptors were obtained from an elderly man with active or convalescent COVID-19. Both conserved end residues are part of each CDR3. The D gene is left open where the match is weak. Clone size is not always given. Where it is, it says once, few, many or a class for expanded clones.

clone size: -
V gene: TRBV10-1
D gene: -
J gene: TRBJ2-7
CDR3 DNA: TGCGCCAGCAGTCCGACAGGAGGATCCGAGCAGTACTTC
CDR3 protein: CASSPTGGSEQYF

clone size: -
V gene: TRBV19
D gene: TRBD1
J gene: TRBJ1-1
CDR3 DNA: TGTGCCAGTAGTACTTTCCGGGACAGCGAAGCTTTCTTT
CDR3 protein: CASSTFRDSEAFF

clone size: few
V gene: TRBV5-1
D gene: -
J gene: TRBJ2-2
CDR3 DNA: TGCGCCAGCAGCTTGGCCAGGGGGGTCGCCGGGGAGCTGTTTTTT
CDR3 protein: CASSLARGVAGELFF

clone size: -
V gene: TRBV10-3
D gene: TRBD1
J gene: TRBJ2-5
CDR3 DNA: TGTGCCATCAGTACATCGACAGGGGAAGAGACCCAGTACTTC
CDR3 protein: CAISTSTGEETQYF

clone size: -
V gene: TRBV6-5
D gene: TRBD1
J gene: TRBJ1-1
CDR3 DNA: TGTGCCAGCAGTAACGGACAGGGAATTTCTGAAGCTTTCTTT
CDR3 protein: CASSNGQGISEAFF

clone size: -
V gene: TRBV6-5
D gene: -
J gene: TRBJ2-5
CDR3 DNA: TGTGCCAGCAGTTACGCATACTTAATGGGGCGTGAGACCCAGTACTTC
CDR3 protein: CASSYAYLMGRETQYF

clone size: -
V gene: TRBV7-9
D gene: -
J gene: TRBJ1-2
CDR3 DNA: TGTGCCAGCAGCTTATCGGAGACTTCAAACTATGGCTACACCTTC
CDR3 protein: CASSLSETSNYGYTF

clone size: few
V gene: TRBV7-3
D gene: -
J gene: TRBJ2-1
CDR3 DNA: TGTGCCAGCAGCTTAGGGGGGTCAAAGTTCTTC
CDR3 protein: CASSLGGSKFF

clone size: -
V gene: TRBV19
D gene: -
J gene: TRBJ2-3
CDR3 DNA: TGTGCCAGTAGTATGGTGGCGGGCTTCGGCACAGATACGCAGTATTTT
CDR3 protein: CASSMVAGFGTDTQYF

clone size: -
V gene: TRBV9
D gene: -
J gene: TRBJ1-1
CDR3 DNA: TGTGCCAGCAGCGTATACCCGGACAGCACTTTTATCATGAACACTGAAGCTTTCTTT
CDR3 protein: CASSVYPDSTFIMNTEAFF

clone size: -
V gene: TRBV20-1
D gene: -
J gene: TRBJ2-7
CDR3 DNA: TGCAGTGCTAGAACTGGAGTCGAGCAGTACTTC
CDR3 protein: CSARTGVEQYF

clone size: once
V gene: TRBV6-5
D gene: TRBD2
J gene: TRBJ2-3
CDR3 DNA: TGTGCCAGCAGTTATGTGCTAGCGGGCGACACAGATACGCAGTATTTT
CDR3 protein: CASSYVLAGDTDTQYF

clone size: -
V gene: TRBV11-3
D gene: -
J gene: TRBJ1-2
CDR3 DNA: TGTGCCAGCAGCTTAGGCCAGGGCAGCTATGGCTACACCTTC
CDR3 protein: CASSLGQGSYGYTF

clone size: -
V gene: TRBV14
D gene: -
J gene: TRBJ1-1
CDR3 DNA: TGTGCCAGCAGCCCACCGGGGGATACTGAAGCTTTCTTT
CDR3 protein: CASSPPGDTEAFF

clone size: -
V gene: TRBV21-1
D gene: -
J gene: TRBJ2-2
CDR3 DNA: TGTGCCAGCAGCAGAACAGGGTCCCCCGGGGAGCTGTTTTTT
CDR3 protein: CASSRTGSPGELFF

clone size: -
V gene: TRBV7-8
D gene: -
J gene: TRBJ1-4
CDR3 DNA: TGTGCCAGCAGCACCGGGACACTTGAAAAACTGTTTTTT
CDR3 protein: CASSTGTLEKLFF

clone size: -
V gene: TRBV6-5
D gene: TRBD1
J gene: TRBJ2-7
CDR3 DNA: TGTGCCAGCAGTTACTGGCAGGGGGAGGAGCAGTACTTC
CDR3 protein: CASSYWQGEEQYF

clone size: -
V gene: TRBV6-5
D gene: -
J gene: TRBJ1-4
CDR3 DNA: TGTGCCAGCAGTTCTTCTAATGAAAAACTGTTTTTT
CDR3 protein: CASSSSNEKLFF

clone size: -
V gene: TRBV4-1
D gene: TRBD1
J gene: TRBJ2-4
CDR3 DNA: TGCGCCAGCAGCCAAGACGGACAGGCTAGTCTAGCCAAAAACATTCAGTACTTC
CDR3 protein: CASSQDGQASLAKNIQYF

clone size: -
V gene: TRBV11-3
D gene: TRBD1
J gene: TRBJ2-2
CDR3 DNA: TGTGCCACTCAAACCGCCCTGACAGGGACCGGGGAGCTGTTTTTT
CDR3 protein: CATQTALTGTGELFF

clone size: few
V gene: TRBV28
D gene: -
J gene: TRBJ1-3
CDR3 DNA: TGTGCCAGCAGCATTCTTACTGGAGGTGGAAACACCATATATTTT
CDR3 protein: CASSILTGGGNTIYF

clone size: -
V gene: TRBV9
D gene: TRBD1
J gene: TRBJ2-2
CDR3 DNA: TGTGCCAGCAGCCCTCGGGACAGCACCGGGGAGCTGTTTTTT
CDR3 protein: CASSPRDSTGELFF

clone size: -
V gene: TRBV5-6
D gene: TRBD2
J gene: TRBJ2-3
CDR3 DNA: TGTGCCAGCAGCTCAAGGACTAGCGGGGGCCAGACGCAGTATTTT
CDR3 protein: CASSSRTSGGQTQYF

clone size: -
V gene: TRBV5-1
D gene: TRBD1
J gene: TRBJ1-2
CDR3 DNA: TGCGCCAGCAGCTTGGTTGGAGGGGGCAATGGCTACACCTTC
CDR3 protein: CASSLVGGGNGYTF

clone size: few
V gene: TRBV9
D gene: TRBD1
J gene: TRBJ2-5
CDR3 DNA: TGTGCCAGCAGCGTAGAGGACAGGGGGCGTGGGTTGGAGACCCAGTACTTC
CDR3 protein: CASSVEDRGRGLETQYF

clone size: few
V gene: TRBV9
D gene: TRBD1
J gene: TRBJ2-3
CDR3 DNA: TGTGCCAGCAGCGTCCTGGACAGGCCTCAATTGGATACGCAGTATTTT
CDR3 protein: CASSVLDRPQLDTQYF

clone size: -
V gene: TRBV5-1
D gene: -
J gene: TRBJ1-1
CDR3 DNA: TGCGCCAGCAGCCCTAGGTTGAACACTGAAGCTTTCTTT
CDR3 protein: CASSPRLNTEAFF

clone size: -
V gene: TRBV6-4
D gene: -
J gene: TRBJ1-3
CDR3 DNA: TGTGCCAGCAGTGCAGCAGGCGGAAACACCATATATTTT
CDR3 protein: CASSAAGGNTIYF

clone size: -
V gene: TRBV7-3
D gene: -
J gene: TRBJ1-6
CDR3 DNA: TGTGCCAGCAGCCCGGGGGGGAATAATTCACCCCTCCACTTT
CDR3 protein: CASSPGGNNSPLHF

clone size: -
V gene: TRBV7-9
D gene: -
J gene: TRBJ1-1
CDR3 DNA: TGTGCCAGCAGCCGAGACGGAGGAACTTTGAACACTGAAGCTTTCTTT
CDR3 protein: CASSRDGGTLNTEAFF

clone size: once
V gene: TRBV19
D gene: -
J gene: TRBJ1-1
CDR3 DNA: TGTGCCAGTAGTATAAGTGTTATCGGGGGGCTGAACACTGAAGCTTTCTTT
CDR3 protein: CASSISVIGGLNTEAFF

clone size: -
V gene: TRBV28
D gene: TRBD1
J gene: TRBJ1-4
CDR3 DNA: TGTGCCAGCAGTGGAACCGGGACAGGAAGCGATGAAAAACTGTTTTTT
CDR3 protein: CASSGTGTGSDEKLFF

clone size: -
V gene: TRBV18
D gene: TRBD2
J gene: TRBJ2-5
CDR3 DNA: TGTGCCAGCTCACCAAAGCGGGGGGGCCAGGAGACCCAGTACTTC
CDR3 protein: CASSPKRGGQETQYF

clone size: -
V gene: TRBV20-1
D gene: TRBD1
J gene: TRBJ2-3
CDR3 DNA: TGCAGTGCCCCGGCAGGGGGAAGGCAGTATTTT
CDR3 protein: CSAPAGGRQYF

clone size: once
V gene: TRBV4-3
D gene: -
J gene: TRBJ2-3
CDR3 DNA: TGCGCCAGCAGCCAAGAAGTGGCGAGGAGCACAGATACGCAGTATTTT
CDR3 protein: CASSQEVARSTDTQYF

clone size: -
V gene: TRBV30
D gene: -
J gene: TRBJ1-1
CDR3 DNA: TGTGCCTGGGCCCTTGGGCCCACGAAAACTGAAGCTTTCTTT
CDR3 protein: CAWALGPTKTEAFF

clone size: -
V gene: TRBV19
D gene: -
J gene: TRBJ1-2
CDR3 DNA: TGTGCCAGTAATACAGGACACTCGGGAGTGGGCTACACCTTC
CDR3 protein: CASNTGHSGVGYTF